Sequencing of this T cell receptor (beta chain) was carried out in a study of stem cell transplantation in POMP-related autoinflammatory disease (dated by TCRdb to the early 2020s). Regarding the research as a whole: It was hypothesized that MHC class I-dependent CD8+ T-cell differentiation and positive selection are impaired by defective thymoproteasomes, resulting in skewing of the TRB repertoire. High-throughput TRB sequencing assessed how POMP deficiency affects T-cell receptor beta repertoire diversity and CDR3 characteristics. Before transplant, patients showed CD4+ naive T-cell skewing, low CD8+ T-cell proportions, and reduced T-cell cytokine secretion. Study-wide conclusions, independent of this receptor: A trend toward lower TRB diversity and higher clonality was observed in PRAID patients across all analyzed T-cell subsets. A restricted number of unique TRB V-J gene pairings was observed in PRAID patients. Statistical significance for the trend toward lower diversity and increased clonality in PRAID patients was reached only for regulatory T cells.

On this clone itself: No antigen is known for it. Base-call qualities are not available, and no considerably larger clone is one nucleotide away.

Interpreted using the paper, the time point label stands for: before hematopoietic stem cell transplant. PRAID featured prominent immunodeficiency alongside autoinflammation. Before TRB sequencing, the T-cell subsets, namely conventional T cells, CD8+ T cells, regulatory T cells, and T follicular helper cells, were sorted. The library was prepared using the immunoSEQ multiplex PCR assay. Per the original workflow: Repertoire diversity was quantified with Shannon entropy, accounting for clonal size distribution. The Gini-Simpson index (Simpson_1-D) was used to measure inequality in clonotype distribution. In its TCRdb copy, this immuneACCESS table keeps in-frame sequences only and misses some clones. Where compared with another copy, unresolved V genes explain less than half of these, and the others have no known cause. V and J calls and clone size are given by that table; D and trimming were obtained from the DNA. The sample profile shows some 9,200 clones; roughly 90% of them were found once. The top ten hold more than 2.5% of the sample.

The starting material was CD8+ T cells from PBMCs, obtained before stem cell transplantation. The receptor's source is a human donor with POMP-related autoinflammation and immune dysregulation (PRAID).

The encoded CDR3 is CAWRGYSYEQYF. The DNA sequence follows: TGTGCCTGGAGAGGGTATTCCTACGAGCAGTACTTC. The chain is assembled from TRBV30 and TRBJ2-7, with no confidently assigned D gene. As encoded in the germline V gene (reference sequence), CDR1 is GTSNPN while CDR2 is SVGIG. CDR3 length: 12 amino acids, cysteine to phenylalanine. The entry retains the CDR3 DNA only, 36 bases that are in frame from base 1. The V end loses 3 bases and the J end loses 1 base, and a stretch of 7 bases separates them.